This T cell receptor beta chain was obtained from a study of CD8+CD57+ T cells in acquired aplastic anemia. The junction had 9 bases not matched to a gene; V was cut back by 0 bases and J by 6 bases. The germline V gene has CDR1 SGDLS and CDR2 YYNGEE. The CDR3 covers 17 residues. Profiling that covered TCR beta VDJ and CDR3 relied on genomic DNA as its template. TCRdb processed the reads anew with MiXCR; each CDR3 protein has one entry. The top ten clones hold 8.5% to 10% of a sample with 150,000 to 200,000 distinct CDR3 sequences, approximately 48% of them seen once. This clonotype showed up many times. Patients included in sequencing had previously demonstrated CD8+CD57+ cell expansion by flow cytometry.

The sequenced material came from sorted CD4+, CD8+, or CD8+CD57+ T cells (not recorded which) from PBMCs. The chain employs TRBV9 and TRBJ1-4, with 9 bases lining up with TRBD1. The source of this sequence is a human donor with aplastic anemia. The CDR3 nucleotides are TGTGCCAGCAGCGTAGCTTCTGGACAGGGGAAGGATGAAAAACTGTTTTTT. It specifies CASSVASGQGKDEKLFF.